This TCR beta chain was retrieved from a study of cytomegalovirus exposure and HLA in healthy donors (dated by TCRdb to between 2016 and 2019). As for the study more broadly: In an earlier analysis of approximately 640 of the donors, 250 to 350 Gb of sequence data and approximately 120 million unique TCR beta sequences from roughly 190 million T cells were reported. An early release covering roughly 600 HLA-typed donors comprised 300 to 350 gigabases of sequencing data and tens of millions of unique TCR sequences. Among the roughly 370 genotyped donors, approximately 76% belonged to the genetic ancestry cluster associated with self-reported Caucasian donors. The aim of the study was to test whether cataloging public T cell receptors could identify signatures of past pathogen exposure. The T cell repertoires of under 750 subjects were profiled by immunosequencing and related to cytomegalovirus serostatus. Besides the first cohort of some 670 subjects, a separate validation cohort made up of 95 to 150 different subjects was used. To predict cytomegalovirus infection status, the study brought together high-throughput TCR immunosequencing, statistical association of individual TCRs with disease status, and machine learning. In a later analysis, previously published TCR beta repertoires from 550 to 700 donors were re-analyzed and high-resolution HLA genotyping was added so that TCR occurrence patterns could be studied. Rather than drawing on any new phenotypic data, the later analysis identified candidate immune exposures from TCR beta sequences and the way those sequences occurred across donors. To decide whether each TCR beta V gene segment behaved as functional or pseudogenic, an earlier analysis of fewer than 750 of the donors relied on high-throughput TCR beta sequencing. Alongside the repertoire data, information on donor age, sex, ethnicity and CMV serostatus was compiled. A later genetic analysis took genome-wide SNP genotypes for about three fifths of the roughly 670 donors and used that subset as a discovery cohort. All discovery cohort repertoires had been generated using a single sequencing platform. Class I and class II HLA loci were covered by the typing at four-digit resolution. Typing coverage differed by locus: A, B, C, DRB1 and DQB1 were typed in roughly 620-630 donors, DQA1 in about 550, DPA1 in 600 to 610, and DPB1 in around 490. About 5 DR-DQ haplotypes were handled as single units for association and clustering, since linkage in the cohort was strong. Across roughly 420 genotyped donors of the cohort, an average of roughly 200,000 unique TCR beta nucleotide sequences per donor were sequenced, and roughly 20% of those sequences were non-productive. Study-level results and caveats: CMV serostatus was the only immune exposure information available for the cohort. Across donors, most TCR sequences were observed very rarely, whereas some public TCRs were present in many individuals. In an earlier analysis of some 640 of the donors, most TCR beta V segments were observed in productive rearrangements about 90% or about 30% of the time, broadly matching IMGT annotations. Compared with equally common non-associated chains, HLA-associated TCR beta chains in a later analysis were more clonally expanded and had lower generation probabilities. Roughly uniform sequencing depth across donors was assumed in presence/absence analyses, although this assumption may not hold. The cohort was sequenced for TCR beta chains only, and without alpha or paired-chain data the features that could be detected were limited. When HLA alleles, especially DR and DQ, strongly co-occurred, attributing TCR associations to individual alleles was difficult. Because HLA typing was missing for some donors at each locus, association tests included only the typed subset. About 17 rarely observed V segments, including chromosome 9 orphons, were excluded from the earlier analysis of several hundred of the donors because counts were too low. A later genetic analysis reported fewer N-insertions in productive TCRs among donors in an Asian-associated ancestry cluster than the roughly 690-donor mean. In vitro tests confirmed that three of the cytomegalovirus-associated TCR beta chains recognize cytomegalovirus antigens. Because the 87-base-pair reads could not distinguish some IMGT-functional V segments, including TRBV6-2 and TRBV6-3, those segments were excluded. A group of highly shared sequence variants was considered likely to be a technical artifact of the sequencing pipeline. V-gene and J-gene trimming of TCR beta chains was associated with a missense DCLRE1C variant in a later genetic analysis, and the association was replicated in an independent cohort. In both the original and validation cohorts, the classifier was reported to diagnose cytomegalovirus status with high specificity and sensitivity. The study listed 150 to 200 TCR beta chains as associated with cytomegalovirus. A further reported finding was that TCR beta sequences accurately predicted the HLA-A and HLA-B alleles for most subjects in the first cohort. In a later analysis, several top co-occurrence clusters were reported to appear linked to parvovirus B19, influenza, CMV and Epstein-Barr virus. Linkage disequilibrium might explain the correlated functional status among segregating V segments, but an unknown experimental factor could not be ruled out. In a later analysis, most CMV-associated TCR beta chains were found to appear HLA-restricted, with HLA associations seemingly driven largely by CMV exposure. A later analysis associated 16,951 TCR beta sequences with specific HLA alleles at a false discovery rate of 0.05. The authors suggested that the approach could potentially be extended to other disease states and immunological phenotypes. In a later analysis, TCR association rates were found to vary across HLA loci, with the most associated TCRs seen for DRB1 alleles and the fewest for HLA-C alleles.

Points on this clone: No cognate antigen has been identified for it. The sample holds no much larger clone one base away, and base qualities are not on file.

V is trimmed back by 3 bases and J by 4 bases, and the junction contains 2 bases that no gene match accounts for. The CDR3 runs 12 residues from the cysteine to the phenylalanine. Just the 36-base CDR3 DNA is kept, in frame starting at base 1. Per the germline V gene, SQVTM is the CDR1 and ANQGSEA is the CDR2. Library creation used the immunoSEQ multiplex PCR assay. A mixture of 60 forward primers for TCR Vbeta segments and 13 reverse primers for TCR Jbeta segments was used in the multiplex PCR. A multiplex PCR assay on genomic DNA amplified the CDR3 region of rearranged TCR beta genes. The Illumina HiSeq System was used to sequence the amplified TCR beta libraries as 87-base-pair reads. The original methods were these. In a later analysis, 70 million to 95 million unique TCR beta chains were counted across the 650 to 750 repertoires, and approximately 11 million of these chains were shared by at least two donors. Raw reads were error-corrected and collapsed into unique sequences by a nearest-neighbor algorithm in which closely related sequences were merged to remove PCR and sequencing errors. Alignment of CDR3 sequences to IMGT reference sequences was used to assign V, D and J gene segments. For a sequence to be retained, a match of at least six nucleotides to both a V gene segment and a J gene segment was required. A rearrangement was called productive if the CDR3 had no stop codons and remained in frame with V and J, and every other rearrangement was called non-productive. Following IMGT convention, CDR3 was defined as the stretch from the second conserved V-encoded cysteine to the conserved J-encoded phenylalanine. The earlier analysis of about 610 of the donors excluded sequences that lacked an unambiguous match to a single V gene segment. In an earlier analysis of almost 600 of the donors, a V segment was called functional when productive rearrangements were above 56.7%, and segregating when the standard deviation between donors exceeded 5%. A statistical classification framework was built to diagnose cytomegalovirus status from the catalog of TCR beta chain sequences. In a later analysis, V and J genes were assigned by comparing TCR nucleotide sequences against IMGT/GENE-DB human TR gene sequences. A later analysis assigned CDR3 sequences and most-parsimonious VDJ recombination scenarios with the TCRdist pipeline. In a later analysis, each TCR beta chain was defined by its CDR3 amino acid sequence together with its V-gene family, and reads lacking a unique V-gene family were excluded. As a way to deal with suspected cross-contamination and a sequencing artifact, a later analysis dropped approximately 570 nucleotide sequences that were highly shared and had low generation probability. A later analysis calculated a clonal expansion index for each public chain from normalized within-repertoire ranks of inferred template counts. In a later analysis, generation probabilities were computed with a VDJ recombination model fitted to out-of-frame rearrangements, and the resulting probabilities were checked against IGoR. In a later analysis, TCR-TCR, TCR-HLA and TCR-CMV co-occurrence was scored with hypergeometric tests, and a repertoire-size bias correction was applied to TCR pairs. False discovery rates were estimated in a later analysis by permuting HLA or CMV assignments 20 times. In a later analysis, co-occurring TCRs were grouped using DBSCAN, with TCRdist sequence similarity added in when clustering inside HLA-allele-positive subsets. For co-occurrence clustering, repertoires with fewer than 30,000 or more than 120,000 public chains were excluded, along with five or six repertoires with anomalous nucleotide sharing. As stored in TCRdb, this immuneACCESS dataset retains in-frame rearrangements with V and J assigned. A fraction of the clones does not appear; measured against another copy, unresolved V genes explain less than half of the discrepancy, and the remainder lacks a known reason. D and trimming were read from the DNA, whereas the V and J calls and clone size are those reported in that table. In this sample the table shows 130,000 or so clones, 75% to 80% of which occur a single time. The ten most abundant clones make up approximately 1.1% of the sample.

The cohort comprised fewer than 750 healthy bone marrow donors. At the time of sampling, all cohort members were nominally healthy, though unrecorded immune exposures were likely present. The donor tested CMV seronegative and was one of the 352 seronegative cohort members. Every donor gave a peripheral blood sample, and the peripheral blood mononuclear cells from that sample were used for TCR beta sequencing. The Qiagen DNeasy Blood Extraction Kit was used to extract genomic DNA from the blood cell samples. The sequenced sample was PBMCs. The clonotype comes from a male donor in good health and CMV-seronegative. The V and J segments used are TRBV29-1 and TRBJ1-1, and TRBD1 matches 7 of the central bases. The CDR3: CSVDAGGTEAFF. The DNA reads TGCAGCGTTGATGCAGGGGGCACTGAAGCTTTCTTT.